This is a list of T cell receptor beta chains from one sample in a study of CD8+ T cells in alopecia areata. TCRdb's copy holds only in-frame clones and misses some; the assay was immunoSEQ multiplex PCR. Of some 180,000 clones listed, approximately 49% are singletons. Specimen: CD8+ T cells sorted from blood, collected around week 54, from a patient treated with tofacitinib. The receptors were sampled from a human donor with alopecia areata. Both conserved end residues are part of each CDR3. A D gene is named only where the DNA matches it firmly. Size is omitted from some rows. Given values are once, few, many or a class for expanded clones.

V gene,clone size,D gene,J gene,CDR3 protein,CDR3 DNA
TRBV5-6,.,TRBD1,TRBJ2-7,CASSQQGAYEQYF,TGTGCCAGCAGCCAACAGGGGGCCTACGAGCAGTACTTC
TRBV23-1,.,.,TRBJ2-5,CASGGPDEQETQYF,TGCGCCAGCGGAGGCCCGGACGAACAAGAGACCCAGTACTTC
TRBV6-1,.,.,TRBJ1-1,CASSSMTTRNTEAFF,TGTGCCAGCAGTTCTATGACCACCAGGAACACTGAAGCTTTCTTT
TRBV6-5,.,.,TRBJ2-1,CASSPGSTYNEQFF,TGTGCCAGCAGTCCGGGATCTACCTACAATGAGCAGTTCTTC
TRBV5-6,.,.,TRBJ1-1,CASSLGVNTEAFF,TGTGCCAGCAGCTTGGGGGTGAACACTGAAGCTTTCTTT
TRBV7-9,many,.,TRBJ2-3,CASSPIGHPDTQYF,TGTGCCAGCAGCCCCATCGGACATCCAGATACGCAGTATTTT
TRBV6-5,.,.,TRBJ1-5,CASRGTQGPNQPQHF,TGTGCCAGCAGAGGTACCCAGGGACCCAATCAGCCCCAGCATTTT
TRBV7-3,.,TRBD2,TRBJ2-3,CASSFGLAHDTQYF,TGTGCCAGCAGCTTTGGACTAGCCCATGATACGCAGTATTTT
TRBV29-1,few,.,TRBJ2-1,CSVDGHNEQFF,TGCAGCGTTGATGGCCACAATGAGCAGTTCTTC
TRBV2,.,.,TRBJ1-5,CASTANSNQPQHF,TGTGCCAGTACAGCTAATAGCAATCAGCCCCAGCATTTT
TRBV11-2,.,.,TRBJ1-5,CASSLAGSNQPQHF,TGTGCCAGCAGCTTAGCTGGGAGCAATCAGCCCCAGCATTTT
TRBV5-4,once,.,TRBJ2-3,CASSPSGTAPPDTQYF,TGTGCCAGCAGCCCCTCCGGGACTGCCCCCCCAGATACGCAGTATTTT
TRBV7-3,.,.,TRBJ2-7,CASSLWADYEQYF,TGTGCCAGCAGCTTATGGGCAGATTACGAGCAGTACTTC
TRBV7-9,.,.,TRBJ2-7,CASSYTTSYEQYF,TGTGCCAGCAGCTACACGACCTCCTACGAGCAGTACTTC
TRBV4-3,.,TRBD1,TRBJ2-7,CASSQDFTGGSYEQYF,TGCGCCAGCAGCCAGGACTTCACAGGGGGCTCCTACGAGCAGTACTTC
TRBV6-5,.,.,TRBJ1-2,CASSYGQYYGYTF,TGTGCCAGCAGTTACGGGCAGTACTATGGCTACACCTTC
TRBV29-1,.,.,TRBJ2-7,CSVRPGRGDYEQYF,TGCAGCGTCCGTCCCGGAAGAGGGGACTACGAGCAGTACTTC
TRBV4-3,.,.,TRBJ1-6,CASSQGRSSGSPLHF,TGCGCCAGCAGCCAAGGGAGAAGCTCAGGGTCACCCCTCCACTTT
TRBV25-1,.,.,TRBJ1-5,CASSEWTVGQPQHF,TGTGCCAGCAGTGAATGGACAGTTGGCCAGCCCCAGCATTTT
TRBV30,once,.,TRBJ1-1,CAWTGKYAEAFF,TGTGCCTGGACAGGCAAATACGCTGAAGCTTTCTTT
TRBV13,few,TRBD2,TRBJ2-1,CASSLGLAGGLIHNEQFF,TGTGCCAGCAGCCTGGGACTAGCGGGGGGGCTGATCCACAATGAGCAGTTCTTC
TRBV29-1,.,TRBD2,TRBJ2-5,CSVPNSGGVQETQYF,TGCAGCGTTCCCAATAGCGGGGGAGTTCAAGAGACCCAGTACTTC
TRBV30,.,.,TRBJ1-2,CAWSAEQGPNYGYTF,TGTGCCTGGAGCGCCGAACAGGGACCCAATTATGGCTACACCTTC
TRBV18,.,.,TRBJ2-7,CASSYTATSYEQYF,TGTGCCAGCTCATACACCGCCACCTCCTACGAGCAGTACTTC
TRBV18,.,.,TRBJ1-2,CASSPISEVDYGYTF,TGTGCCAGCTCACCCATCTCAGAGGTTGACTATGGCTACACCTTC
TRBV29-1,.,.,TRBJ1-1,CSGGADMPNTEAFF,TGCAGCGGGGGCGCTGACATGCCGAACACTGAAGCTTTCTTT
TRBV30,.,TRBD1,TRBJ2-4,CAWSSGQGMHIQYF,TGTGCCTGGAGTTCCGGACAGGGAATGCACATTCAGTACTTC
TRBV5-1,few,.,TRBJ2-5,CASSVEETQYF,TGCGCCAGCAGCGTGGAAGAGACCCAGTACTTC
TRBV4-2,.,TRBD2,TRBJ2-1,CASSQVSGGGYNEQFF,TGTGCCAGCAGCCAAGTTAGCGGGGGTGGATACAATGAGCAGTTCTTC
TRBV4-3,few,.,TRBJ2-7,CASSQEETGGEQYF,TGCGCCAGCAGCCAAGAAGAGACAGGCGGCGAGCAGTACTTC